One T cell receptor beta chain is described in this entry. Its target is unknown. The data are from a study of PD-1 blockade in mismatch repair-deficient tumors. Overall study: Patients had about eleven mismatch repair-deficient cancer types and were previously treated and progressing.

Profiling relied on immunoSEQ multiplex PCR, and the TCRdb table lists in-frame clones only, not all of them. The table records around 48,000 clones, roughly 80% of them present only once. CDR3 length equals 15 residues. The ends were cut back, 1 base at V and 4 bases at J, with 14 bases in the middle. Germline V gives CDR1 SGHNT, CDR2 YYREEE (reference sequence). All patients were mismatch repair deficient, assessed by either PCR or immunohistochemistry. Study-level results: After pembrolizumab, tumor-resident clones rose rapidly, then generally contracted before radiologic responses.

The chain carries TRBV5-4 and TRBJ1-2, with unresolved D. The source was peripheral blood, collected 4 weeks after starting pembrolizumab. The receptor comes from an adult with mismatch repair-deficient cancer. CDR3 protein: CASSLLTGRSYGYTF. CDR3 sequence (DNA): TGTGCCAGCAGCTTGTTAACGGGCCGCTCCTATGGCTACACCTTC.